A selection of T cell receptor beta chains follows, all from one sample in a study of memory CD4+ T cells and cytomegalovirus serostatus. Some clones are missing from TCRdb's copy, which holds only in-frame ones; the method was immunoSEQ multiplex PCR. The sample carries about 64,000 clones, 60% to 80% recorded once. The sequenced material came from memory CD4+ T cells from blood. The receptors shown here come from an adult in good health and CMV-seronegative. The CDR3 runs from the conserved cysteine through the conserved F or W. A D gene is named only where the DNA matches it firmly. The size of a clone is reported for some rows only, either as once, few or many, or as a class for expanded clones.

abundance,j_gene,d_gene,len,v_gene,CDR3aa,CDR3nt
.,TRBJ1-1,TRBD1,13,TRBV28,CASMGTGFTEAFF,TGTGCCAGCATGGGGACAGGGTTCACTGAAGCTTTCTTT
.,TRBJ2-7,.,15,TRBV7-8,CASSLRTSVPGEQYF,TGTGCCAGCAGCCTACGGACATCCGTCCCTGGCGAGCAGTACTTC
.,TRBJ1-3,.,15,TRBV18,CASSSNTESGNTIYF,TGTGCCAGCTCGTCTAATACAGAATCTGGAAACACCATATATTTT
.,TRBJ2-7,TRBD1,14,TRBV10-3,CASSQTGSGYEQYF,TGTGCCAGCAGCCAGACAGGGTCGGGCTACGAGCAGTACTTC
.,TRBJ2-7,TRBD1,16,TRBV19,CASSTTGTGVHYEQYF,TGTGCCAGTAGTACTACCGGGACAGGGGTCCACTACGAGCAGTACTTC
.,TRBJ2-3,TRBD2,14,TRBV7-2,CASSLGGRTDTQYF,TGTGCCAGCAGCTTAGGCGGGAGGACAGATACGCAGTATTTT
.,TRBJ1-1,.,11,TRBV6-5,CASSYKAEAFF,TGTGCCAGCAGTTACAAGGCTGAAGCTTTCTTT
.,TRBJ1-2,.,13,TRBV29-1,CSSDPGAGRGYTF,TGCAGCTCTGACCCGGGGGCGGGGAGGGGCTACACCTTC
.,TRBJ2-2,.,14,TRBV7-3,CASSPAGHTGELFF,TGTGCCAGCAGCCCTGCAGGGCACACCGGGGAGCTGTTTTTT
.,TRBJ2-1,TRBD2,17,TRBV4-1,CASSQEPGLAGGGEQFF,TGCGCCAGCAGCCAAGAGCCGGGACTAGCGGGTGGAGGTGAGCAGTTCTTC
.,TRBJ1-2,TRBD1,14,TRBV7-2,CASSRIQGAGGYTF,TGTGCCAGCAGCCGAATACAGGGGGCTGGGGGCTACACCTTC
.,TRBJ1-1,TRBD1,15,TRBV27,CASSWGQGIGTEAFF,TGTGCCAGCAGTTGGGGACAGGGGATAGGGACTGAAGCTTTCTTT
.,TRBJ2-1,.,14,TRBV5-1,CASTAVSASNEQFF,TGCGCCAGTACTGCGGTTAGTGCAAGTAATGAGCAGTTCTTC
.,TRBJ1-1,.,14,TRBV18,CASSTVAGNTEAFF,TGTGCCAGCTCAACCGTTGCGGGGAACACTGAAGCTTTCTTT
.,TRBJ2-1,TRBD2,18,TRBV28,CASSTGTSGSTSYNEQFF,TGTGCCAGCAGTACCGGGACTAGCGGGAGTACGTCCTACAATGAGCAGTTCTTC
.,TRBJ1-1,.,15,TRBV10-3,CAISETGQMNTEAFF,TGTGCCATCAGTGAGACGGGCCAGATGAACACTGAAGCTTTCTTT
.,TRBJ1-1,TRBD1,12,TRBV27,CASSRQGTEAFF,TGTGCCAGCAGTCGACAGGGCACTGAAGCTTTCTTT
.,TRBJ1-3,.,16,TRBV4-2,CASSQALLQGGNTIYF,TGTGCCAGCAGCCAGGCGCTTTTGCAGGGGGGAAACACCATATATTTT
.,TRBJ2-7,.,11,TRBV28,CASSFLGEQYF,TGTGCCAGCAGTTTTTTGGGCGAGCAGTACTTC
.,TRBJ1-4,TRBD1,14,TRBV10-3,CAISAEQGIGKLFF,TGTGCCATCAGTGCCGAACAGGGGATTGGAAAACTGTTTTTT
.,TRBJ2-2,.,15,TRBV5-5,CASSLTGRTSGELFF,TGTGCCAGCAGCTTGACAGGTCGAACGTCCGGGGAGCTGTTTTTT
.,TRBJ2-7,.,15,TRBV7-7,CASSLRRDTVYEQYF,TGTGCTAGCAGCTTACGTAGGGATACTGTCTACGAGCAGTACTTC
few,TRBJ1-6,.,21,TRBV27,CASSKGGLRAGAPGGNSPLHF,TGTGCCAGCAGTAAAGGGGGTTTAAGGGCAGGGGCGCCCGGGGGTAATTCACCCCTCCACTTT
.,TRBJ1-5,.,13,TRBV28,CASRVPPNQPQHF,TGTGCCAGCAGAGTTCCGCCCAATCAGCCCCAGCATTTT
.,TRBJ1-5,.,14,TRBV7-2,CASSLSDGVQPQHF,TGTGCCAGCAGCTTATCCGACGGGGTTCAGCCCCAGCATTTT
.,TRBJ2-5,.,13,TRBV11-3,CASSLGGLETQYF,TGTGCCAGCAGCTTAGGAGGGCTAGAGACCCAGTACTTC
.,TRBJ1-1,TRBD1,14,TRBV5-1,CASSLQGATGEAFF,TGCGCCAGCAGCTTGCAGGGGGCCACAGGTGAAGCTTTCTTT
.,TRBJ2-2,.,14,TRBV2,CASSGGGNTGELFF,TGTGCCAGCAGTGGGGGAGGGAACACCGGGGAGCTGTTTTTT
.,TRBJ2-6,TRBD1,18,TRBV4-1,CASSQPGQGSSGANVLTF,TGCGCCAGCAGCCAACCGGGACAGGGAAGCTCTGGGGCCAACGTCCTGACTTTC